This TCR beta chain is from a study of blood T cell repertoires in COVID-19. Turning to the study itself: The United States, Italy and Spain provided the acute and convalescent COVID-19 samples.

The table came from immunoSEQ multiplex PCR; TCRdb's copy has only in-frame clones and leaves some out. The sample holds under 200,000 clones; 60% to 85% are singletons and the top ten take 2.5% to 3%. Trimming cost V 0 bases and J 2 bases; bases outside gene matches: 8. The CDR3 is 19 residues long. The TCR was taken from a man between 70 and 80 years old with acute or convalescent COVID-19. The chain joins TRBV23-1 to TRBJ2-1; TRBD2 agrees at 12 bases. TRBV23-1 is reported as an ORF; its role is uncertain. The source material was peripheral blood. For the CDR3, the DNA is TGCGCCAGCAGTCAATCACCCGGACTAGCGGGGTTGCCCTACAATGAGCAGTTCTTC. Its translation: CASSQSPGLAGLPYNEQFF.